The rows below give T cell receptor beta chains drawn from one sample of a study of T cell responses to AZD1222 COVID-19 vaccine. Data came from immunoSEQ multiplex PCR; TCRdb stores just in-frame clones and leaves some out. The data hold 190,000 or so clones, with around 89% observed a single time. The source was peripheral blood, collected 28 days after the second AZD1222 dose. These receptors were obtained from an adult who received the AZD1222 COVID-19 vaccine. Each CDR3 is given with its conserved first and last residue. A D gene is named only where the DNA matches it firmly. Size values are once, few and many counts, or a class for expanded clones, and some rows have none.

d_gene,len,v_gene,abundance,j_gene,CDR3aa,CDR3nt
.,15,TRBV9,few,TRBJ2-2,CASSVPAEATGELFF,TGTGCCAGCAGCGTTCCAGCGGAGGCCACCGGGGAGCTGTTTTTT
.,14,TRBV7-3,.,TRBJ2-3,CASSLLVGPDTQYF,TGTGCCAGCAGCTTGCTCGTTGGACCAGATACGCAGTATTTT
.,13,TRBV18,.,TRBJ2-5,CASSLGDGETQYF,TGTGCCAGCTCACTAGGGGATGGGGAGACCCAGTACTTC
.,13,TRBV11-1,.,TRBJ1-5,CASSLEENQPQHF,TGTGCCAGCAGCTTAGAAGAGAATCAGCCCCAGCATTTT
TRBD2,14,TRBV18,.,TRBJ2-7,CASSPTSGSGEQYF,TGTGCCAGCTCACCCACTAGCGGATCCGGTGAGCAGTACTTC
.,15,TRBV6-2/TRBV6-3,.,TRBJ2-1,CASSPSGTLNYEQFF,TGTGCCAGCAGTCCAAGCGGCACACTGAACTATGAGCAGTTCTTC
TRBD1,14,TRBV7-2,few,TRBJ2-5,CASSLVRGRETQYF,TGTGCCAGCAGCTTAGTAAGGGGGCGAGAGACCCAGTACTTC
.,18,TRBV18,.,TRBJ2-3,CASSRRDSSGVSTDTQYF,TGTGCCAGCTCACGCCGGGACTCCTCGGGGGTTTCCACAGATACGCAGTATTTT
.,13,TRBV6-4,.,TRBJ2-3,CASSYRATDTQYF,TGTGCCAGCAGTTACAGAGCCACAGATACGCAGTATTTT
.,14,TRBV4-3,.,TRBJ2-5,CASSQATGVATQYF,TGCGCCAGCAGCCAAGCAACGGGTGTGGCGACCCAGTACTTC
TRBD1,15,TRBV6-5,few,TRBJ1-1,CASSSGGAGSTEAFF,TGTGCCAGCAGCTCAGGGGGCGCGGGAAGCACTGAAGCTTTCTTT
TRBD2,15,TRBV28,.,TRBJ2-1,CASTPAGGATNEQFF,TGTGCCAGCACCCCAGCGGGGGGGGCGACGAATGAGCAGTTCTTC
.,14,TRBV28,.,TRBJ1-4,CASSPTPTNEKLFF,TGTGCCAGCAGCCCGACACCAACTAATGAAAAACTGTTTTTT
TRBD1,14,TRBV29-1,.,TRBJ1-5,CSVALGQRDQPQHF,TGCAGCGTTGCCCTGGGACAGAGGGATCAGCCCCAGCATTTT
TRBD2,16,TRBV7-9,.,TRBJ2-4,CASSLASSGAKNIQYF,TGTGCCAGCAGCCTCGCCTCTAGCGGCGCCAAAAACATTCAGTACTTC
.,12,TRBV28,.,TRBJ1-1,CASSLTGTEAFF,TGTGCCAGCAGTCTAACAGGGACTGAAGCTTTCTTT
.,15,TRBV11-3,.,TRBJ2-5,CASSFGSTGGETQYF,TGTGCCAGCAGCTTCGGCTCAACTGGGGGGGAGACCCAGTACTTC
.,13,TRBV28,once,TRBJ1-1,CAIKPQRGTEAFF,TGTGCCATCAAACCGCAGAGGGGCACTGAAGCTTTCTTT
TRBD1,17,TRBV19,.,TRBJ2-4,CASSRSDRVLAKNIQYF,TGTGCCAGTAGTAGGTCGGACAGGGTTCTAGCCAAAAACATTCAGTACTTC
TRBD1,16,TRBV4-2,.,TRBJ1-6,CASSRDGTGENSPLHF,TGTGCCAGCAGCCGAGACGGGACAGGGGAGAATTCACCCCTCCACTTT
.,16,TRBV4-2,.,TRBJ1-2,CASSQESVWGNYGYTF,TGTGCCAGCAGCCAAGAATCAGTCTGGGGTAACTATGGCTACACCTTC
.,14,TRBV28,.,TRBJ1-5,CATRGTVRNQPQHF,TGTGCCACCCGCGGGACCGTACGCAATCAGCCCCAGCATTTT
.,12,TRBV7-2,.,TRBJ2-3,CASSLGGLPQYF,TGTGCCAGCAGCTTGGGTGGACTACCCCAGTATTTT
TRBD2,15,TRBV30,.,TRBJ2-1,CAWSALAGEYNEQFF,TGTGCCTGGAGTGCCCTAGCGGGAGAGTACAATGAGCAGTTCTTC
.,11,TRBV7-9,.,TRBJ1-2,CASSLVDGYTF,TGTGCCAGCAGCTTGGTGGACGGCTACACCTTC
.,13,TRBV5-6,once,TRBJ1-1,CASKPEGAGEAFF,TGTGCCAGCAAGCCGGAGGGCGCGGGTGAAGCTTTCTTT
.,14,TRBV28,.,TRBJ2-7,CASSSPGHSAEQYF,TGTGCCAGCAGTTCCCCGGGACATTCAGCCGAGCAGTACTTC
.,16,TRBV6-2/TRBV6-3,.,TRBJ2-3,CASSYPPTRPPDTQYF,TGTGCCAGCAGTTACCCACCAACACGCCCCCCAGATACGCAGTATTTT
.,10,TRBV30,.,TRBJ1-1,CAWKRDQAFF,TGTGCCTGGAAACGGGACCAGGCTTTCTTT
.,15,TRBV7-2,.,TRBJ2-5,CASSPPAGRQETQYF,TGTGCCAGCAGCCCGCCAGCAGGGCGGCAAGAGACCCAGTACTTC
TRBD2,16,TRBV5-4,.,TRBJ2-7,CASSLGLAGGHSQQYF,TGTGCCAGCAGCTTGGGACTAGCGGGAGGCCATAGTCAGCAGTACTTC
.,15,TRBV5-6,.,TRBJ2-3,CASSQRGVLADTQYF,TGTGCCAGCAGCCAGAGGGGGGTTCTCGCAGATACGCAGTATTTT
.,14,TRBV9,once,TRBJ1-1,CASSVDQAGSRAFF,TGTGCCAGCAGCGTAGACCAGGCGGGCTCTCGAGCTTTCTTT
TRBD2,14,TRBV5-1,once,TRBJ2-5,CASSLAGGQETQYF,TGCGCCAGCAGCTTGGCGGGAGGGCAAGAGACCCAGTACTTC
TRBD1,13,TRBV19,.,TRBJ2-5,CASGRDSQETQYF,TGTGCCAGTGGCCGGGACAGTCAAGAGACCCAGTACTTC
.,14,TRBV5-6,once,TRBJ2-7,CASIPMTGLDEQYF,TGTGCCAGCATCCCCATGACTGGCTTGGACGAGCAGTACTTC
.,16,TRBV19,.,TRBJ1-1,CASSVPTLTGSTEAFF,TGTGCCAGTAGTGTACCGACCCTCACAGGCAGCACTGAAGCTTTCTTT